The source of this T cell receptor beta chain is a study of blood T cell repertoires in COVID-19 (TCRdb year 2020). As for the study more broadly: The collaborator samples originated in the United States, Italy and Spain and spanned the acute and convalescent phases of COVID-19. The repertoires were released in a freely available public database intended as a resource for research on the immune response to SARS-CoV-2. The sample metadata nearly always contained a de-identified subject ID, COVID-19 status, age in years and sex. Where available, HLA class I and class II types were obtained from metadata supplied by the sample provider rather than from assay-based typing. The prospective study material was composed of cDNA or gDNA derived from T cells, B-cell-depleted T cells, or PBMCs. The dataset comprised deeply sampled blood TCRbeta repertoires from subjects exposed to, actively infected with, or recovered from COVID-19. Samples were obtained from the ongoing ImmuneRACE study (first 160 participants) and from 1,254 subjects provided by 6 global collaborators.

Study-wide findings and limitations: How much clinical and demographic metadata was included differed by source and by participant, and the metadata was provided uncurated.

Notes on this clone: Its recognized antigen is unknown. The sample holds no much larger clone one base away, and base qualities are not on file.

TCRbeta CDR3 regions were amplified from genomic DNA using the immunoSEQ Assay, a bias-controlled multiplex PCR. Per the original workflow: The number of nucleated cells in each sample was estimated from the amplification of reference gene primers within the assay. To quantify the absolute abundance of each unique TCRbeta CDR3 rearrangement, sequence reads were collapsed and filtered. For each sample, productive Simpson clonality was calculated as the square root of Simpson's diversity index across productive rearrangements. TCRdb mirrors the immuneACCESS table, restricted to in-frame sequences. Some clones are absent from its copies; in checked studies, under half trace to an unresolved V gene, and the reason for the others is unknown. V and J calls and clone size are given by that table; D and trimming were obtained from the DNA. The sample table lists over 200,000 clones, approximately 88% of them with a count of one. The ten top clones hold around 3.6% of the sample.

The germline V gene specifies SNHLY as CDR1 and FYNNEI as CDR2. The V and J ends are trimmed by 6 bases and 0 bases, leaving 12 bases between them. There are 15 amino acids in the CDR3, from cysteine to phenylalanine inclusive. Only the CDR3 DNA is retained, 45 bases long and in frame from the first base. Enrolling through a virtual design, the prospective study's participants ranged in age from roughly 18 to 89 years and lived across 20 to 25 United States geographic areas. To assign participants to cohorts, the prospective study relied on clinical history that participants themselves reported in a screening survey and a study questionnaire. Exposed participants had been in contact with someone with a PCR-confirmed or clinician-diagnosed COVID-19 case within 2 weeks of study entry. Each participant in the prospective study had whole blood, serum and a nasopharyngeal or oropharyngeal swab collected by mobile phlebotomists. Prospective study participants could optionally give additional blood draws and questionnaires over an approximately two-month period. Prospective study blood samples were shipped either frozen or at room temperature before DNA extraction.

The rearranged segments are TRBV2 and TRBJ1-5, with a weak D call of TRBD1 (5 bases match). The receptor's source is a woman aged 25-40 years who had been exposed to COVID-19. Source material: PBMCs or T cells enriched from blood (not recorded which). The nucleotide sequence is given as TGTGCCAGCAGCCCGGGGGGGTTTAGCAATCAGCCCCAGCATTTT. Its translation is CASSPGGFSNQPQHF.